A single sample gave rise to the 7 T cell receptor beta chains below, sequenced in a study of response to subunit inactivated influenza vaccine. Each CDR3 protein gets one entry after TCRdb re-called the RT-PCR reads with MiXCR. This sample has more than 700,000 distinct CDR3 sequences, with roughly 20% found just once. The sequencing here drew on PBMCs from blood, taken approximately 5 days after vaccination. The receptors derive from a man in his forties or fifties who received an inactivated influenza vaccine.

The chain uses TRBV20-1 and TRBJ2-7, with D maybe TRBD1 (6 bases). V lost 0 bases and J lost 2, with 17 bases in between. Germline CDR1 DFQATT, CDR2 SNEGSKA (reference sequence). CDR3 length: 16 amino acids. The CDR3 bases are TGCAGTGCTAGAGACCTATTGCGACAGGCCACCTACGAGCAGTACTTC. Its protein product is CSARDLLRQATYEQYF.

CDR3: CASSFVGPSTDTQYF. In DNA form, the CDR3 reads TGTGCCAGCAGTTTCGTTGGACCAAGCACAGATACGCAGTATTTT. The rearrangement links TRBV28 to TRBJ2-3; D remains unclear. Trimming took off 3 bases at V and 0 bases at J, with 10 bases between the two ends. The germline V gene encodes CDR1 MDHEN and CDR2 SYDVKM. There are 15 residues in the CDR3.

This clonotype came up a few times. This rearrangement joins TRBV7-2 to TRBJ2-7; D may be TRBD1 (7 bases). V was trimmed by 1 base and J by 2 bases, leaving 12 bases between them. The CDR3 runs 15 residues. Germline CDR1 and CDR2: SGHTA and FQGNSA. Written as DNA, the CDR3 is TGTGCCAGCAGCTTAGGTGGGGGGACAGCCTACGAGCAGTACTTC. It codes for CASSLGGGTAYEQYF.

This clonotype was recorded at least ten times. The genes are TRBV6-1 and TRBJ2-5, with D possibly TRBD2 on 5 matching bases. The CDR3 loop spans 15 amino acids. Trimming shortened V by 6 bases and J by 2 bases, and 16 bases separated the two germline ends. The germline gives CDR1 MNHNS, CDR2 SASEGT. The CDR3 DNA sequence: TGTGCCAGCAGCGGGGTGAAAGGTGGTCAAGAGACCCAGTACTTC. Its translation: CASSGVKGGQETQYF.

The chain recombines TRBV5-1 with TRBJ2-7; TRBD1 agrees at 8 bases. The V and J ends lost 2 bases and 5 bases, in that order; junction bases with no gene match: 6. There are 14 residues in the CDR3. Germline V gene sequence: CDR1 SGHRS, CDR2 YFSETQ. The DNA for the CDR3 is TGCGCCAGCAGCTTCTGGGACAGGCGAAACGAGCAGTACTTC. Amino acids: CASSFWDRRNEQYF. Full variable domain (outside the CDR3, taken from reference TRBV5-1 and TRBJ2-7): KAGVTQTPRYLIKTRGQQVTLSCSPISGHRSVSWYQQTPGQGLQFLFEYFSETQRNKGNFPGRFSGRQFSNSRSEMNVSTLELGDSALYLCASSFWDRRNEQYFGPGTRLTVT.

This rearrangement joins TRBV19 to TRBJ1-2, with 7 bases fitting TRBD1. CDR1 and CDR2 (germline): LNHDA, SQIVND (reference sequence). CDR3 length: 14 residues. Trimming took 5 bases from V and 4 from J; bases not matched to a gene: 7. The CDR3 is CASSLRGIIYGYTF. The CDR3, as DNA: TGTGCCAGTAGTCTCAGGGGGATAATCTATGGCTACACCTTC. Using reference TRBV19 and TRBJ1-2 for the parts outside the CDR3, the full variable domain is DGGITQSPKYLFRKEGQNVTLSCEQNLNHDAMYWYRQDPGQGLRLIYYSQIVNDFQKGDIAEGYSVSREKKESFPLTVTSAQKNPTAFYLCASSLRGIIYGYTFGSGTRLTVV.

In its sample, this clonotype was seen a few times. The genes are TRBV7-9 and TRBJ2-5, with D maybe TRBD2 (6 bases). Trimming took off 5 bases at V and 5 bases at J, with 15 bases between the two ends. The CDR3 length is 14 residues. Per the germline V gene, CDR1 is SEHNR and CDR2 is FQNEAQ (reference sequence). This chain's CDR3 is CASSPGVLEETQYF. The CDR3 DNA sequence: TGTGCCAGCAGCCCGGGGGTCCTAGAGGAGACCCAGTACTTC.